This T cell receptor (beta chain) comes out of a study of T cell repertoires in cytomegalovirus infection. Overall study context: Signatures in public TCR beta sequences pointed to both CMV infection and matching HLA type.

TCRdb re-called the reads through MiXCR, storing one row per CDR3 protein. The table shows roughly 500,000 distinct CDR3 sequences, with 33% occurring only once. CDR1 and CDR2 (germline): SGHVT, SQSDAQ. The CDR3 covers 16 residues. Trimming removed 5 bases from V and 0 bases from J, with 13 bases in between. This clonotype was counted at least ten times. Its matching antigen is unknown. The source was cultured PBMCs, collected from culture after CMV antigen stimulation. The rearrangement links TRBV7-4 to TRBJ2-2; weak D call: TRBD2 (5 bases). This sequence was found in a human donor in good health (CMV status not recorded). Some clones in this sample may be carry-over from other donors' samples. CDR3 nucleotides: TGTGCCAGCAGCCTAATCGGACTGGCGAACACCGGGGAGCTGTTTTTT. It is translated as CASSLIGLANTGELFF.